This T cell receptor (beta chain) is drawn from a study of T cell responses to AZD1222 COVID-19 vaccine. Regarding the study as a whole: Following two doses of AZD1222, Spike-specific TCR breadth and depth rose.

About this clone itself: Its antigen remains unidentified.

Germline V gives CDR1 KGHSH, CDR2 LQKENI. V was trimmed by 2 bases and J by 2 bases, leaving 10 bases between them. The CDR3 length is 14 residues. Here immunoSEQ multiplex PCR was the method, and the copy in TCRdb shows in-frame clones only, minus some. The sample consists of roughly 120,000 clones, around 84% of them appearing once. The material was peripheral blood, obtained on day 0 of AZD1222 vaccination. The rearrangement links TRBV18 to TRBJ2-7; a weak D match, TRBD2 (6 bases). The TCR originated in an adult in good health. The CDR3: CASSPFERAYEQYF. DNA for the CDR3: TGTGCCAGCTCACCATTCGAGCGGGCCTACGAGCAGTACTTC.